This is a list of T cell receptor beta chains from one sample in a study of Ad26.COV2.S vaccination and SARS-CoV-2 variants. Sequenced by immunoSEQ multiplex PCR; TCRdb stores in-frame clones only, minus some. This table has roughly 380,000 clones, around 90% appearing once. The sample was peripheral blood, taken in a trial of Ad26.COV2.S vaccine versus placebo. The receptor set was obtained from a person aged 18 to 59 who received the Ad26.COV2.S COVID-19 vaccine or a placebo. Both conserved end residues are part of each CDR3. The order of the fields is clone size, V gene, D gene, J gene, CDR3 DNA, CDR3 protein. D genes are given only for firm matches. Only part of the rows carry a size: once, few, many, or a class if the clone is expanded.

-	TRBV30	-	TRBJ2-2	TGTGCCTGGAGTCCGGTAGGGGTTGGGAACACCGGGGAGCTGTTTTTT	CAWSPVGVGNTGELFF
-	TRBV19	-	TRBJ1-2	TGTGCCAGCGGAAAGGGTCAGGGGAACTATGGCTACACCTTC	CASGKGQGNYGYTF
-	TRBV1	-	TRBJ1-1	TGCACCAGCAGCCAAGAAGGGGACAGGGTCGAGAACACTGAAGCTTTCTTT	CTSSQEGDRVENTEAFF
-	TRBV2	-	TRBJ2-1	TGTGCCAGCAGTGAAGGGGATCTTGTCGATGAGCAGTTCTTC	CASSEGDLVDEQFF
-	TRBV7-7	TRBD1	TRBJ2-5	TGTGCTAGCAGCTCCGGGACAGGGGCGGTGGAGACCCAGTACTTC	CASSSGTGAVETQYF
-	TRBV19	-	TRBJ1-5	TGTGCCGCCAGCAGGGAGGCGGCCCCCAATCAGCCCCAGCATTTT	CAASREAAPNQPQHF
-	TRBV7-8	TRBD2	TRBJ2-1	TGTGCCAGCAGCTTAGGGAGTAGCGGGGTCTCCTACAATGAGCAGTTCTTC	CASSLGSSGVSYNEQFF
-	TRBV6-4	-	TRBJ1-1	TGTGCCAGCAGTGAAAGGGCGAACACTGAAGCTTTCTTT	CASSERANTEAFF
-	TRBV6-5	TRBD1	TRBJ1-6	TGTGCCAGCAGTTACGGGACAGGGGACTCACCCCTCCACTTT	CASSYGTGDSPLHF
-	TRBV4-1	TRBD2	TRBJ2-2	TGCGCCAGCAGCCTCATAGCGGGGCCCGCGAACACCGGGGAGCTGTTTTTT	CASSLIAGPANTGELFF
-	TRBV7-6	-	TRBJ2-2	TGTGCCAGCAGCTTAACGGCCAGGACCGGGGAGCTGTTTTTT	CASSLTARTGELFF
-	TRBV4-2	-	TRBJ1-4	TGTGCCAGCAGCCAACAGGAAAATGAAAAACTGTTTTTT	CASSQQENEKLFF
-	TRBV9	-	TRBJ2-4	TGTGCCAGCAGCCCAAACCACGGGACCGGGAGTAGCATTCAGTACTTC	CASSPNHGTGSSIQYF
-	TRBV18	-	TRBJ1-1	TGTGCCAGCTCACCATCAGGACAGATAACTGAAGCTTTCTTT	CASSPSGQITEAFF
few	TRBV9	-	TRBJ2-3	TGTGCCAGCAGCCCTCGGCGGGCAGATACGCAGTATTTT	CASSPRRADTQYF
few	TRBV30	TRBD1	TRBJ1-6	TGTGCCTGGAGGGAAACAGGGGTCCCCTATAATTCACCCCTCCACTTT	CAWRETGVPYNSPLHF
once	TRBV14	-	TRBJ1-6	TGTGCCAGCAGCCCCGGGACACCCAATTCACCCCTCCACTTT	CASSPGTPNSPLHF
-	TRBV6-5	-	TRBJ2-7	TGTGCCAGCAGCGATACAGGGGGGGCCTACGAGCAGTACTTC	CASSDTGGAYEQYF
-	TRBV6-5	TRBD1	TRBJ1-1	TGTGCCAGCAGGGACCGGGGACAGCTGAACACTGAAGCTTTCTTT	CASRDRGQLNTEAFF
-	TRBV6-2/TRBV6-3	TRBD1	TRBJ1-6	TGTGCCAGCAGTCAAACAGGGGAAGGAAGTTCACCCCTCCACTTT	CASSQTGEGSSPLHF
-	TRBV5-5	-	TRBJ2-7	TGTGCCAGCAGCTTGGATCCGGGCTCCTACGAGCAGTACTTC	CASSLDPGSYEQYF
once	TRBV5-6	-	TRBJ2-2	TGTGCCAGCAGCACCCAGGCAGAGGTTGAGGCCGGGGAGCTGTTTTTT	CASSTQAEVEAGELFF
once	TRBV3-1/TRBV3-2	-	TRBJ2-7	TGTGCCAGCAGCCTATACAGCTACGAGCAGTACTTC	CASSLYSYEQYF
-	TRBV30	-	TRBJ1-1	TGTGCCTGGAGCGTGCGGGGCACCCTGAACACTGAAGCTTTCTTT	CAWSVRGTLNTEAFF
-	TRBV2	TRBD1	TRBJ1-1	TGTGCCAGCAGTGGCCCTAGACAGGGTGCGAACACTGAAGCTTTCTTT	CASSGPRQGANTEAFF
-	TRBV7-2	-	TRBJ1-2	TGTGCCAGCAGCTTAGTAGGCCGCCCCGGAGGGGTATACGGCTACACCTTC	CASSLVGRPGGVYGYTF
-	TRBV18	-	TRBJ2-5	TGTGCCAGCTCACCGAGAGACCCGGCGACCCAGTACTTC	CASSPRDPATQYF
-	TRBV6-2/TRBV6-3	TRBD2	TRBJ2-7	TGTGCCAGCAGCCGCCGAGGACTAGCGGCCCACCACTCCTACGAGCAGTACTTC	CASSRRGLAAHHSYEQYF
-	TRBV23-1	-	TRBJ1-1	TGCGCCAGCAGTCATCTCGGACAGCCTGAAGCTTTCTTT	CASSHLGQPEAFF
-	TRBV5-8	-	TRBJ1-2	TGTGCCAGCAGCTTCTTACGACAGCTAACTAACTATGGCTACACCTTC	CASSFLRQLTNYGYTF
-	TRBV5-3	-	TRBJ2-6	TGTGCCAGCTTGGCGTCGAGGGCAGGGTCTTCTGGGGCCAACGTCCTGACTTTC	CASLASRAGSSGANVLTF
-	TRBV11-2	-	TRBJ2-3	TGTGCCAGCGGGAGGGGGGGAACAGATACGCAGTATTTT	CASGRGGTDTQYF
-	TRBV7-2	-	TRBJ2-3	TGTGCCAGCAGCTTATACGCATCCCCGGCCGTAGATACGCAGTATTTT	CASSLYASPAVDTQYF
-	TRBV19	-	TRBJ1-4	TGTGCCAGTGGCGGACAGCAAACAACTAATGAAAAACTGTTTTTT	CASGGQQTTNEKLFF
few	TRBV19	-	TRBJ1-3	TGTGCCAGTAGTATAGATCTATTGGAGGACACCATATATTTT	CASSIDLLEDTIYF
once	TRBV7-9	-	TRBJ1-5	TGTGCCAGTTCTCCCTCGGGGATTTATGGACAGCCCCAGCATTTT	CASSPSGIYGQPQHF
-	TRBV20-1	-	TRBJ2-7	TGCAGTGCAGACTTAGCCGACGAGCAGTACTTC	CSADLADEQYF
-	TRBV6-2/TRBV6-3	-	TRBJ2-1	TGTGCCAGCAGTTACTTCGAAAATGAGCAGTTCTTC	CASSYFENEQFF
once	TRBV7-8	TRBD1	TRBJ2-3	TGTGCCAGCAGCCCGCCCTGGGACAGCGATACGCAGTATTTT	CASSPPWDSDTQYF
few	TRBV29-1	-	TRBJ1-3	TGCAGCGGATGGAGGGGAGACACCATATATTTT	CSGWRGDTIYF
-	TRBV9	-	TRBJ2-5	TGTGCCAGCAGCGTAGCGGATAGCGAAGAGACCCAGTACTTC	CASSVADSEETQYF
-	TRBV7-2	-	TRBJ2-3	TGTGCCAGCAGCTTAGACAGGGGCACAGATACGCAGTATTTT	CASSLDRGTDTQYF
-	TRBV3-1/TRBV3-2	-	TRBJ1-5	TGTGCCAGCAGCCAAGATTCGCCGCCCCGCAATCAGCCCCAGCATTTT	CASSQDSPPRNQPQHF
-	TRBV4-2	TRBD2	TRBJ2-1	TGTGCCAGCAGCCAAGAAGGGACTAGCGAGGATGAGCAGTTCTTC	CASSQEGTSEDEQFF
-	TRBV30	-	TRBJ1-1	TGTGCCTGGACCAAGGGCACTGAAGCTTTCTTT	CAWTKGTEAFF
-	TRBV6-1	-	TRBJ1-5	TGTGCCAGCAGTGAAGCCCCCAGGGATTGGTATCAGCCCCAGCATTTT	CASSEAPRDWYQPQHF
many	TRBV4-1	-	TRBJ2-7	TGCGCCAGCAGCCAAGCCAATGGTGGTTTTGAGCAGTACTTC	CASSQANGGFEQYF
-	TRBV5-5	-	TRBJ2-7	TGTGCCAGCAGCTTGTCCAACTGGTGGGTCGACGAGCAGTACTTC	CASSLSNWWVDEQYF
few	TRBV18	TRBD1	TRBJ1-1	TGTGCCAGCTCACTGAGGACGAACAGGGGGCAAGGGGACCGAGGAAGAGCTTTCTTT	CASSLRTNRGQGDRGRAFF
-	TRBV27	-	TRBJ2-3	TGTGCCAGCAGTTTACTGGGGTCGGCGTACGATACGCAGTATTTT	CASSLLGSAYDTQYF
-	TRBV5-5	TRBD1	TRBJ2-3	TGTGCCAGCAGTTTCAGGAGGGACAGGGGAGATACGCAGTATTTT	CASSFRRDRGDTQYF
-	TRBV30	-	TRBJ2-4	TGTGCCTGGAGTGTAGGAGAAGGAGCCAAAAACATTCAGTACTTC	CAWSVGEGAKNIQYF
-	TRBV18	-	TRBJ1-2	TGTGCCAGCTCACCAGGGGAGGGAGGCTACACCTTC	CASSPGEGGYTF
-	TRBV7-2	TRBD2	TRBJ2-5	TGTGCCAGCAGCTCGAGACTAGCGGGGGGGCAGTTGGAGACCCAGTACTTC	CASSSRLAGGQLETQYF